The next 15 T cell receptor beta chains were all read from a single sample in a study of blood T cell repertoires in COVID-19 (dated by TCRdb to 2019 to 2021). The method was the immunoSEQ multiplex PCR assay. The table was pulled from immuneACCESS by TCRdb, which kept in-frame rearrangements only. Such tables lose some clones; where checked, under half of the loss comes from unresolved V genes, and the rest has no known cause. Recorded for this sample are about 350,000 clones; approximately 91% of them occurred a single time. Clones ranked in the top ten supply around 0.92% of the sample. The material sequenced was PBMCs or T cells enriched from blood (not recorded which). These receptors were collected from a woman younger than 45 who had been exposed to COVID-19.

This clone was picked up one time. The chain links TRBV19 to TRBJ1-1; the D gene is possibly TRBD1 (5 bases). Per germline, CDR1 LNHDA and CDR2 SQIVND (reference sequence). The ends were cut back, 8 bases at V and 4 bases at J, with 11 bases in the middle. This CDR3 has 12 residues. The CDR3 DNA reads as TGTGCCAGTCAACAGGAGCCCACTGAAGCTTTCTTT. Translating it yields CASQQEPTEAFF.

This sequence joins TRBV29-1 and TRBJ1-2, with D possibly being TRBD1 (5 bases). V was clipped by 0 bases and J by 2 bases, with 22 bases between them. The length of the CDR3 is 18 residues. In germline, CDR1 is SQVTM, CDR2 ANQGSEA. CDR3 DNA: TGCAGCGTTGAAGAAAACCGAACTCCGGGACTGAGGAACTATGGCTACACCTTC. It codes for CSVEENRTPGLRNYGYTF.

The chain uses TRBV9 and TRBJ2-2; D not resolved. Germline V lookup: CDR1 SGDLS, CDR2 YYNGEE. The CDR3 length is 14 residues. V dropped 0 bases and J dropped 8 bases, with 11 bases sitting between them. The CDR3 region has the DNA TGTGCCAGCAGCGTAGTTAGGTCCGGGGGGGAGCTGTTTTTT. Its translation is CASSVVRSGGELFF.

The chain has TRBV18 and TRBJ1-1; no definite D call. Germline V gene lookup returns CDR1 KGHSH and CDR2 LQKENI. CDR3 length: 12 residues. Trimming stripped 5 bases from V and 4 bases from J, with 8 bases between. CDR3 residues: CASSDTSTEAFF. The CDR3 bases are TGTGCCAGCTCAGATACTTCCACTGAAGCTTTCTTT.

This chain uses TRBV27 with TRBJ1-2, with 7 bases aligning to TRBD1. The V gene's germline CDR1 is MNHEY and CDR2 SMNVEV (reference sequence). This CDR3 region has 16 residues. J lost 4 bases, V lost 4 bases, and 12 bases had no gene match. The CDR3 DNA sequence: TGTGCCAGCAGTTCCCGATACGGGACAGAGAGCTATGGCTACACCTTC. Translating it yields CASSSRYGTESYGYTF.

The CDR3 region is CSVEALAGGPGEQYF. The CDR3 coding sequence is TGCAGCGTTGAAGCTCTGGCGGGAGGGCCTGGTGAGCAGTACTTC. The chain employs TRBV29-1 and TRBJ2-7, with 9 bases fitting TRBD2. The CDR3 runs 15 residues. Germline CDR1 and CDR2: SQVTM and ANQGSEA. V lost 1 base, J lost 7 bases, and 11 bases stayed unmatched.

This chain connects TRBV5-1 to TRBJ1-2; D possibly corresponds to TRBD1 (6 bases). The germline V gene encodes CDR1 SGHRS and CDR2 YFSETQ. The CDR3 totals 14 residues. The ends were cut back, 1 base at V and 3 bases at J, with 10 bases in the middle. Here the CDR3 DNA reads TGCGCCAGCAGCTTGTCGGGGGGCGACTATGGCTACACCTTC. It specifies CASSLSGGDYGYTF.

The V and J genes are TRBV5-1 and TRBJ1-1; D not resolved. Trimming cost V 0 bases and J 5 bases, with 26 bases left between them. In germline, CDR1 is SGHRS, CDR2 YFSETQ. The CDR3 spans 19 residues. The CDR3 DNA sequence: TGCGCCAGCAGCTTGGCTGCGGTCGGAGATGGTCCCATGAGGACTGAAGCTTTCTTT. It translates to CASSLAAVGDGPMRTEAFF.

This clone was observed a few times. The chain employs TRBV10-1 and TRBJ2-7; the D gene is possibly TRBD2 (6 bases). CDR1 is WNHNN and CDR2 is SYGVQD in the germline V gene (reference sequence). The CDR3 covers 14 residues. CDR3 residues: CVTRQAGVSYEQYF. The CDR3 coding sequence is TGCGTCACGCGTCAAGCGGGTGTTTCCTACGAGCAGTACTTC.

The CDR3 DNA sequence: TGTGCCAGCAGCCCACTCCCGGGACAGGGGTATAATGAGCAGTTCTTC. Its protein product is CASSPLPGQGYNEQFF. The chain employs TRBV7-8 and TRBJ2-1, with 10 bases aligning to TRBD1. The length of the CDR3 is 16 residues. Germline CDR1 and CDR2: SGHVS and FQNEAQ. V lost 5 bases to trimming and J lost 7 bases; unmatched junction nucleotides: 11.

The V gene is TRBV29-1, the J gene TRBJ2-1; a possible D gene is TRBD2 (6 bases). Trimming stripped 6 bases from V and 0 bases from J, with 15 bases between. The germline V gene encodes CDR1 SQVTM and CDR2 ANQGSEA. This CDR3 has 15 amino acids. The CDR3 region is CSVPRRGNSYNEQFF. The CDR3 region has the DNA TGCAGCGTCCCAAGGCGGGGAAACTCCTACAATGAGCAGTTCTTC.

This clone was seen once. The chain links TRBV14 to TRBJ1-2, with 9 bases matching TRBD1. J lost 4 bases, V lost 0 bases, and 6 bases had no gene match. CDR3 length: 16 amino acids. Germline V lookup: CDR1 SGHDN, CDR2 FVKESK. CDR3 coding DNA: TGTGCCAGCAGCCAAGACGGGACAGGGTGGCGCTATGGCTACACCTTC. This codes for CASSQDGTGWRYGYTF.

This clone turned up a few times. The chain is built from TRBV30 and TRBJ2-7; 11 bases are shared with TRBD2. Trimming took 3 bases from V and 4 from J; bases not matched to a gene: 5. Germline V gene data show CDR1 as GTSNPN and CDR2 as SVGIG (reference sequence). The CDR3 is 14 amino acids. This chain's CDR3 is CAWRTSGRSYEQYF. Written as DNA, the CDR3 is TGTGCCTGGAGAACTAGCGGGAGAAGTTACGAGCAGTACTTC.

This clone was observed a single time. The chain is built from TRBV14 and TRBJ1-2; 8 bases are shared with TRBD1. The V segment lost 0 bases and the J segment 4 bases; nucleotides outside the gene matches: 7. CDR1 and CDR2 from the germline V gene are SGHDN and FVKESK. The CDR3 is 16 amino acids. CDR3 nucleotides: TGTGCCAGCAGCCAAGATTGGTCAGGGGGCAGCTATGGCTACACCTTC. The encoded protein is CASSQDWSGGSYGYTF.

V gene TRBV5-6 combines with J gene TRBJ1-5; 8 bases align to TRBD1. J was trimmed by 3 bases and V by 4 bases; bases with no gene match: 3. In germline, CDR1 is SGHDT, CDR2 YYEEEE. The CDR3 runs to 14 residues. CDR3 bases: TGTGCCAGCAGCGGGACAGGTAACAATCAGCCCCAGCATTTT. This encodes CASSGTGNNQPQHF. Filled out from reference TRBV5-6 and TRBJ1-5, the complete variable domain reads DAGVTQSPTHLIKTRGQQVTLRCSPKSGHDTVSWYQQALGQGPQFIFQYYEEEERQRGNFPDRFSGHQFPNYSSELNVNALLLGDSALYLCASSGTGNNQPQHFGDGTRLSIL.